This record covers a single T cell receptor (beta chain). Original processing notes: Cell counts per sample came from amplifying reference gene primers. Assay used: immunoSEQ multiplex PCR; TCRdb lists only in-frame clones, some missing. For V, J and clone size, that table is used; D and trimming come from the DNA. The sample shows under 300,000 clones, more than 65% of them seen only once. This specimen belongs to a study of blood T cell repertoires in COVID-19. Study in general: Spain, Italy and the United States supplied samples that represented acute and convalescent COVID-19. T cells, B-cell-depleted T cells, or PBMCs provided the cDNA or gDNA that served as material.

V trimming: 0 bases; J trimming: 1 base; junction bases outside the gene matches: 0. CDR1 and CDR2 (germline): KGHSH, LQKENI. CDR3 length equals 16 residues. The TCR originated in a man aged 35-49 years who had recovered from COVID-19. The material sequenced was peripheral blood. The rearrangement joins TRBV18 to TRBJ2-1; 10 nucleotides agree with TRBD2. The DNA of the CDR3 is TGTGCCAGCTCACCACCTAGCGGGAGGTCCTACAATGAGCAGTTCTTC. Its protein product is CASSPPSGRSYNEQFF.